Detailed here is one T cell receptor beta chain. CDR3 length: 15 amino acids. Germline CDR1 SGDLS, CDR2 YYNGEE. With 0 bases removed from V and 9 bases from J, the gap between germline ends came to 15 bases. The sample comes from a study of blood T cell repertoires in COVID-19. In the study overall: The origin of the acute and convalescent COVID-19 samples was the United States, Italy and Spain. Sample material is recorded as cDNA or gDNA derived from T cells, B-cell-depleted T cells, or PBMCs.

Per the study methods: Cell counts per sample came from amplifying reference gene primers. The protocol was immunoSEQ multiplex PCR, while the TCRdb copy is restricted to in-frame clones and leaves out a portion. That table furnishes V, J and clone size, whereas the DNA furnished D and trimming. The repertoire holds 55,000 to 60,000 clones, with about 70% as singletons. This sequence was found in a man aged 50-60 years with active or convalescent COVID-19. The sample was peripheral blood. V usage is TRBV9 and J usage is TRBJ2-2, with a possible D match to TRBD2 (6 bases). DNA for the CDR3: TGTGCCAGCAGCGTAGCTCCGGAGGGCGTGCGGGAGCTGTTTTTT. It yields the protein CASSVAPEGVRELFF.